The 32 T cell receptor beta chains below come from one sample, sequenced in a study of post-analysis software for immune sequencing data. Study outcomes and limitations: Elevated frequency relative to controls characterized 4 or 5 TRBV segments in patients, TRBV5-6, TRBV5-1 and TRBV20-1 among them.

Their antigens are not known. TCR beta cDNA libraries included unique molecular identifiers. TCRdb processed the PCR reads anew with MiXCR; each CDR3 protein has one entry. The sample contains approximately 400,000 distinct CDR3 sequences, about a third of which appear only once. Sequenced material: blood. The receptor set was obtained from a girl between 10 and 17 years old with multiple sclerosis.

A note on this clonotype: The junction departs from germline at one end; a sequencing error may be responsible. The chain joins TRBV6-1 to TRBJ2-7, with TRBD1 identical over 7 bases. This CDR3 is 16 amino acids long. Germline V CDR1 and CDR2: MNHNS, SASEGT. Here the CDR3 reads CASSEGYDRVKNEQYF. The CDR3 DNA is TGCGCCAGCAGTGAAGGATATGACAGGGTGAAAAACGAGCAGTACTTC.

The chain carries TRBV2 and TRBJ2-7, with 11 bases fitting TRBD2. V was pared by 2 bases and J by 2 bases, with 5 bases of the junction left unmatched. The CDR3 length is 16 residues. Germline V CDR1 and CDR2: SNHLY, FYNNEI. As DNA, the CDR3 is TGTGCCAGCAGTGAACGAAATAGCGGGGGGGCCTACGAGCAGTACTTC. Translated, it gives CASSERNSGGAYEQYF.

The rearrangement joins TRBV29-1 to TRBJ2-7; D gene uncertain. The tail of the sequence fits TRBJ2-5 better, so the J call may be wrong. Germline V lookup: CDR1 SQVTM, CDR2 ANQGSEA. The CDR3 is made up of 12 amino acids. The CDR3 loop is CSVADDPGTQYF. The CDR3 DNA sequence: TGCAGCGTTGCGGACGACCCGGGGACCCAGTACTTC.

The CDR3 nucleotides read TGTGCCAGCAGCTTGGGACTAGCGGGGCGGCAGTTCTTC. Translation: CASSLGLAGRQFF. V usage is TRBV5-4 and J usage is TRBJ2-1, with 11 bases matching TRBD2. CDR1 is SGHNT, CDR2 YYREEE, per germline (reference sequence). Trimming cost V 0 bases and J 12 bases; bases outside gene matches: 2. This CDR3 spans 13 amino acids.

The chain links TRBV24-1 to TRBJ2-2; no clear D. Germline loops: CDR1 KGHDR, CDR2 SFDVKD. Trimming shortened V by 9 bases and J by 7 bases, and 26 bases separated the two germline ends. The CDR3 extends over 17 amino acids. The CDR3 loop is CATDPGRVGWFDGELFF. CDR3 DNA sequence: TGTGCCACCGACCCTGGCCGTGTAGGGTGGTTTGACGGGGAGCTGTTTTTT.

This clonotype showed up just a few times. The chain employs TRBV7-8 and TRBJ2-5; D might be TRBD2 (5 bases). The CDR3 totals 19 residues. V dropped 4 bases and J dropped 2 bases, with 26 bases sitting between them. CDR1 SGHVS and CDR2 FQNEAQ come from the germline V gene. CDR3 DNA: TGTGCCAGCAGCTATTCCCGAATAGGGCCCTCGAAGCGGCAAGAGACCCAGTACTTC. Translated: CASSYSRIGPSKRQETQYF.

This clonotype came up a few times. Written as DNA, the CDR3 is TGCAGCGTATCGACAGTCCCCTCCTACGAGCAGTACTTC. Translation gives CSVSTVPSYEQYF. The chain is built from TRBV29-1 and TRBJ2-7; possibly TRBD1 for D (5 bases). The CDR3 loop spans 13 amino acids. From germline, CDR1 is SQVTM and CDR2 ANQGSEA. Trimming pared 6 bases from V and 0 bases from J, leaving 12 bases between.

This clonotype was counted a few times. This chain connects TRBV5-1 to TRBJ2-3; 7 bases align to TRBD1. The V and J ends lost 0 bases and 2 bases, in that order; junction bases with no gene match: 9. This CDR3 is built from 17 residues. The germline CDR1 and CDR2 sequences are SGHRS and YFSETQ. This CDR3 is CASSLVSVTGDTDTQYF. The CDR3 DNA is TGCGCCAGCAGCTTGGTATCGGTAACAGGGGACACAGATACGCAGTATTTT.

The chain employs TRBV7-7 and TRBJ2-1; a weak D match, TRBD2 (6 bases). Germline values: CDR1 SSHAT, CDR2 FNYEAQ (reference sequence). The CDR3 totals 14 residues. V lost 5 bases and J lost 7, with 15 bases in between. The chain's CDR3 is CASSKDYKRNEQFF. The CDR3 DNA reads as TGTGCCAGCAGCAAGGACTATAAGCGGAATGAGCAGTTCTTC. The whole variable domain, filled in from reference TRBV7-7 and TRBJ2-1, reads GAGVSQSPRYKVTKRGQDVTLRCDPISSHATLYWYQQALGQGPEFLTYFNYEAQPDKSGLPSDRFSAERPEGSISTLTIQRTEQRDSAMYRCASSKDYKRNEQFFGPGTRLTVL.

This clonotype was observed a few times. The V and J genes are TRBV6-1 and TRBJ2-1; 8 bases map to TRBD2. CDR1 is MNHNS and CDR2 is SASEGT in the germline V gene. The CDR3 totals 13 residues. V lost 8 bases and J lost 4; bases outside the gene matches: 4. The CDR3: CASRAGGYNEQFF. The CDR3 coding sequence is TGTGCCAGCCGGGCGGGGGGTTACAATGAGCAGTTCTTC.

The V and J genes are TRBV10-3 and TRBJ2-1, with D perhaps TRBD2 (6 bases). This CDR3 is built from 13 residues. The V and J ends lost 3 bases and 8 bases respectively, with 11 bases between them. Germline V gene lookup returns CDR1 ENHRY and CDR2 SYGVKD. CDR3 in DNA: TGTGCCATCAGTGACCCCGGGGGAGATGAGCAGTTCTTC. It specifies CAISDPGGDEQFF.

Turning to this clonotype: Mismatch with germline at one junction end may stem from a read error. J is TRBJ1-2 and V is TRBV20-1, with TRBD1 as a possible D gene (5 bases). The CDR3 contains 15 residues. The germline V gene encodes CDR1 DFQATT and CDR2 SNEGSKA (reference sequence). CDR3: CRARDGSAGNYGYTF. CDR3 nucleotide sequence: TGCAGGGCTAGAGATGGGTCTGCAGGGAACTATGGCTACACCTTC.

This clonotype has ten or more counts. This rearrangement joins TRBV20-1 to TRBJ2-1; the D gene is possibly TRBD2 (6 bases). The CDR3 has 14 amino acids. V shed 2 bases and J shed 6 bases, with 14 bases lying between them. Germline values: CDR1 DFQATT, CDR2 SNEGSKA (reference sequence). The CDR3 loop reads CSARYTGGRNEQFF. CDR3 DNA: TGCAGTGCTAGATATACCGGGGGACGCAATGAGCAGTTCTTC.

This clonotype has more than one count but fewer than ten. V usage is TRBV9 and J usage is TRBJ1-2; TRBD1 agrees at 10 bases. CDR3 length: 17 amino acids. The V gene end was trimmed by 4 bases and the J gene end by 4 bases; junction bases not matched to a gene: 13. The germline gives CDR1 SGDLS, CDR2 YYNGEE. The CDR3 nucleotides are TGTGCCAGCAGCCCTCCTATGGGACAGGGGAGACTCTATGGCTACACCTTC. Translation: CASSPPMGQGRLYGYTF. Full variable domain (remainder filled in from reference TRBV9 and TRBJ1-2): DSGVTQTPKHLITATGQRVTLRCSPRSGDLSVYWYQQSLDQGLQFLIQYYNGEERAKGNILERFSAQQFPDLHSELNLSSLELGDSALYFCASSPPMGQGRLYGYTFGSGTRLTVV.

The V call is TRBV29-1, the J call TRBJ2-6; D remains ambiguous. CDR1 and CDR2 from the germline V gene are SQVTM and ANQGSEA. The CDR3 length is 13 residues. Trimming cost V 4 bases and J 2 bases, with 6 bases left between them. The CDR3 reads CSVAGAGANVLTF. CDR3 nucleotides: TGCAGCGTTGCGGGCGCTGGGGCCAACGTCCTGACTTTC.

The rearrangement uses TRBV24-1 and TRBJ1-5; a possible D gene is TRBD1 (5 bases). From germline, CDR1 is KGHDR and CDR2 SFDVKD. With 4 bases removed from V and 1 base from J, the gap between germline ends came to 7 bases. This CDR3 is 14 amino acids long. The CDR3 here is CATSEGDSNQPQHF. DNA for the CDR3: TGTGCCACCAGTGAAGGGGACAGCAATCAGCCCCAGCATTTT.

DNA for the CDR3: TGTGCCAGCAGGGAGGGTACCCACAATGAGCAGTTCTTC. Its translation: CASREGTHNEQFF. This rearrangement joins TRBV6-4 to TRBJ2-1; possibly TRBD2 for D (6 bases). Trimming cost V 6 bases and J 5 bases, with 11 bases left between them. CDR1 and CDR2 from the germline V gene are MRHNA and SNTAGT. This CDR3 comprises 13 residues.

The chain links TRBV15 to TRBJ2-5, with D possibly being TRBD2 (6 bases). CDR1 and CDR2 (germline): LNHNV, YYDKDF (reference sequence). The CDR3 is 16 amino acids. V dropped 5 bases and J dropped 0 bases, with 16 bases sitting between them. The CDR3 coding sequence is TGTGCCACCAGCGGGGGGACCAGACATTACCAAGAGACCCAGTACTTC. It is translated as CATSGGTRHYQETQYF.

This clonotype was observed a handful of times. V usage is TRBV4-1 and J usage is TRBJ1-5, with TRBD1 matching 8 bases. The ends lost 4 bases at V and 5 bases at J; junction bases unmatched: 4. CDR1 is MGHRA and CDR2 is YSYEKL in the germline V gene. This CDR3 has 14 amino acids. The CDR3 nucleotides are TGCGCCAGCAGCCCCCAGGGGGCCGATCAGCCCCAGCATTTT. This codes for CASSPQGADQPQHF.

This rearrangement joins TRBV4-2 to TRBJ2-7; 7 bases map to TRBD1. CDR3 length: 16 residues. Trimming removed 0 bases from V and 0 bases from J; junction bases left unmatched: 5. Germline V gene data show CDR1 as LGHNA and CDR2 as YNFKEQ. The CDR3 sequence: CASSQDGQVSSYEQYF. The CDR3 DNA sequence: TGTGCCAGCAGCCAAGATGGACAGGTTAGCTCCTACGAGCAGTACTTC.

This clonotype was picked up a small number of times. V and J are TRBV6-5 and TRBJ1-2; D call uncertain. The CDR3 totals 16 residues. The germline V gene encodes CDR1 MNHEY and CDR2 SVGAGI. V was shortened by 0 bases and J by 4 bases, with 15 bases between the two germline ends. The CDR3, as DNA: TGTGCCAGCAGTTACTCGGTCGGGGAGGGTAGCTATGGCTACACCTTC. It yields the protein CASSYSVGEGSYGYTF.

The sample holds a few counts of this clonotype. This chain uses TRBV11-3 with TRBJ2-1, with a possible D match to TRBD1 (6 bases). CDR1 and CDR2 from the germline V gene are SGHNT and YENEEA. The V end was cut by 5 bases, the J end by 0 bases, with 14 bases between. The CDR3 has 16 amino acids. The CDR3, as DNA: TGTGCCAGCAGCCCTGGACAGCAAATCTCCTACAATGAGCAGTTCTTC. The encoded protein is CASSPGQQISYNEQFF.

This chain uses TRBV2 with TRBJ2-3; 11 bases align to TRBD1. From germline, CDR1 is SNHLY and CDR2 FYNNEI. CDR3 size: 16 residues. V shed 6 bases, J shed 4 bases, and the junction held 9 bases outside the gene matches. Written as DNA, the CDR3 is TGTGCCAGCAGCTGGACAGGGGGCGCCCCCGCAGATACGCAGTATTTT. This codes for CASSWTGGAPADTQYF.

This clonotype has a handful of counts. The V and J genes are TRBV9 and TRBJ2-3, with D perhaps assigned TRBD1 or TRBD2 (7 bases each). The CDR3 totals 18 residues. Trimming removed 3 bases at V and 2 bases at J, with 22 bases between. Per the germline V gene, CDR1 is SGDLS and CDR2 is YYNGEE. The CDR3 coding sequence is TGTGCCAGCAGCGGAGACGTCAGGGGGGGCCTATTCACAGATACGCAGTATTTT. This codes for CASSGDVRGGLFTDTQYF.

The V call is TRBV10-1, the J call TRBJ2-3; D call uncertain. There are 13 residues in the CDR3. Germline-derived CDR1 and CDR2 are WNHNN and SYGVQD (reference sequence). V lost 7 bases, J lost 4 bases, and 12 bases lay in between. The DNA for the CDR3 is TGCGCCAGCAACAGTCGGGCCGCAGATACGCAGTATTTT. It encodes CASNSRAADTQYF.

This rearrangement joins TRBV29-1 to TRBJ2-5; 7 bases agree with TRBD1. V shed 1 base and J 1 base; nucleotides not matched to a gene: 9. CDR1 and CDR2 (germline): SQVTM, ANQGSEA. The CDR3 consists of 16 residues. The CDR3 region is CSVEGTGQRFQETQYF. The CDR3 DNA reads TGCAGCGTTGAAGGGACGGGACAGCGTTTCCAAGAGACCCAGTACTTC.

V usage is TRBV20-1 and J usage is TRBJ2-7; TRBD2 might be the D (6 bases). The J call may be wrong; the DNA end is better matched by TRBJ2-5. Germline CDR1 and CDR2: DFQATT and SNEGSKA (reference sequence). This CDR3 is built from 13 residues. The CDR3 region has the DNA TGCAGTGCCCGATGGACTACCACCGAGACCCAGTACTTC. This codes for CSARWTTTETQYF.

Remarks on this clonotype: A much bigger clone sits one base away, suggesting this may be a read error. The chain couples TRBV5-1 to TRBJ2-1; 9 nucleotides agree with TRBD2. The CDR3 is 15 amino acids. Germline CDR1 and CDR2: SGHRS and YFSETQ. The CDR3 loop reads CASNLGLAGYNEQFF. CDR3 in DNA: TGCGCCAGCAACTTGGGGCTAGCGGGGTACAATGAGCAGTTCTTC.

The chain carries TRBV20-1 and TRBJ1-5; TRBD1 matches at 7 bases. CDR3 size: 14 residues. Germline-derived CDR1 and CDR2 are DFQATT and SNEGSKA (reference sequence). J gave up 4 bases and V 5 bases, and 8 bases lay outside the gene matches. CDR3 region: CSAAPRDSNQPQHF. The CDR3 DNA reads TGCAGTGCTGCCCCCCGGGACAGTAATCAGCCCCAGCATTTT.

J is TRBJ2-2 and V is TRBV6-6; D gene unclear. Per the germline V gene, CDR1 is MNHNY and CDR2 is SVGAGI (reference sequence). Trimming removed 0 bases from V and 6 bases from J, with 8 bases in between. This CDR3 region has 14 residues. Here the CDR3 DNA reads TGTGCCAGCAGTTACTCGACCGGGCCCGGGGAGCTGTTTTTT. Its translation is CASSYSTGPGELFF.

This clonotype was seen many times. The chain joins TRBV7-2 to TRBJ2-5; D may be TRBD1 or TRBD2 (5 bases each). CDR1 and CDR2 (germline): SGHTA, FQGNSA. The CDR3 length is 13 residues. V gave up 7 bases and J gave up 5 bases, with 14 bases separating them. The CDR3, as DNA: TGTGCCAGCACCCGAGGGGTCGTGGAGACCCAGTACTTC. This gives the protein CASTRGVVETQYF.

The chain links TRBV7-2 to TRBJ2-7, with 7 bases fitting TRBD2. Germline CDR1 is SGHTA and CDR2 is FQGNSA. With V trimmed by 5 bases and J by 5 bases, 12 bases remained unmatched. The CDR3 extends over 15 amino acids. The CDR3 DNA is TGTGCCAGCAGCCTCCTCCCCGGCAGCGGGAACGAGCAGTACTTC. Translation gives CASSLLPGSGNEQYF.